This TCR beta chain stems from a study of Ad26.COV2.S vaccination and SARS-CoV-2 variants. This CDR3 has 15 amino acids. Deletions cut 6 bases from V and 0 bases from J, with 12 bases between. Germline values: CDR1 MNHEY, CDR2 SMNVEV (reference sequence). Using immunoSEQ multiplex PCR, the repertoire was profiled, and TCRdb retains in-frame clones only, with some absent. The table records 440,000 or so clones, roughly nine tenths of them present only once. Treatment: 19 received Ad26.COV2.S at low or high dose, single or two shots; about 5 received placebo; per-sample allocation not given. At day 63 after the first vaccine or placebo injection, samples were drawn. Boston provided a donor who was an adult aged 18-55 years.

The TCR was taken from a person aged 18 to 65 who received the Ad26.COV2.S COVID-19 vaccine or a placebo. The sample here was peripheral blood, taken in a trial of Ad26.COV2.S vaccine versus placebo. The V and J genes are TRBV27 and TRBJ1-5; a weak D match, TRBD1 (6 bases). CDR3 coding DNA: TGTGCCAGCAGCGACAGGCTCCTTAGCAATCAGCCCCAGCATTTT. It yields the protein CASSDRLLSNQPQHF.